The 5 T cell receptor beta chains below all came from one sample that was sequenced in a study of blood T cell repertoires in COVID-19. Assay: immunoSEQ multiplex PCR; the TCRdb copy retains only in-frame clones and omits some. The profile shows tens of thousands of clones, roughly 80% of them singletons. What was sequenced was peripheral blood. The receptors stem from a human donor in a cohort sampled during active or convalescent COVID-19.

V gene TRBV30 combines with J gene TRBJ2-3; 13 bases agree with TRBD2. V trimming: 2 bases; J trimming: 5 bases; junction bases outside the gene matches: 7. The CDR3 loop spans 16 amino acids. Germline V gene data show CDR1 as GTSNPN and CDR2 as SVGIG (reference sequence). For the CDR3, the DNA is TGTGCCTGGAGTCTCCGACTAGCGGGGGGCATAGATACGCAGTATTTT. It translates to CAWSLRLAGGIDTQYF.

This clone showed up just once. The chain couples TRBV5-1 to TRBJ2-5; 14 bases match TRBD2. With V trimmed by 4 bases and J by 6 bases, 5 bases remained unmatched. The CDR3 length is 15 residues. Per germline, CDR1 SGHRS and CDR2 YFSETQ. Here the CDR3 reads CASSQTSGGAKTQYF. DNA of the CDR3: TGCGCCAGCAGCCAGACTAGCGGGGGGGCAAAGACCCAGTACTTC. Combining the CDR3 with reference TRBV5-1 and TRBJ2-5 gives the whole variable domain KAGVTQTPRYLIKTRGQQVTLSCSPISGHRSVSWYQQTPGQGLQFLFEYFSETQRNKGNFPGRFSGRQFSNSRSEMNVSTLELGDSALYLCASSQTSGGAKTQYFGPGTRLLVL.

The V call is TRBV7-9, the J call TRBJ2-7; TRBD1 matches 10 bases. V lost 5 bases to trimming and J lost 4 bases; unmatched junction nucleotides: 2. This CDR3 contains 13 residues. Germline lookup yields CDR1 SEHNR and CDR2 FQNEAQ (reference sequence). CDR3 amino acids: CASSDRGPYEQYF. In nucleotides, the CDR3 is TGTGCCAGCAGCGACAGGGGGCCGTACGAGCAGTACTTC.

This clone was detected only once. The chain has TRBV24-1 and TRBJ1-5; D possibly corresponds to TRBD1 (5 bases). With 4 bases removed from V and 3 bases from J, the gap between germline ends came to 6 bases. CDR3 length: 13 amino acids. Germline assignment: CDR1 KGHDR and CDR2 SFDVKD. The CDR3 loop reads CATSDRDNQPQHF. CDR3 sequence (DNA): TGTGCCACCAGTGACAGGGACAATCAGCCCCAGCATTTT.

This clone was recorded once. The CDR3 nucleotides are TGTGCCAGCAGCTTAAGTAACATCAAGAACACTGAAGCTTTCTTT. It yields the protein CASSLSNIKNTEAFF. The chain carries TRBV7-9 and TRBJ1-1; D not resolved. CDR3 length equals 15 residues. Trimming left V 2 bases short and J 1 base short, with 11 bases between. Germline V CDR1 and CDR2: SEHNR, FQNEAQ (reference sequence).